A single sample gave rise to the 31 T cell receptor beta chains below, sequenced in a study of T cells in localized non-small cell lung cancer. Generated by immunoSEQ multiplex PCR, the TCRdb table keeps only in-frame clones and is missing some. The table has fewer than 20,000 clones, around 79% seen once. The sequenced sample was peripheral blood, obtained before any cancer treatment. The receptors stem from a male donor at least 60 years old with stage I lung adenocarcinoma.

There are a few counts of this clone. The chain couples TRBV11-1 to TRBJ2-7; the match to TRBD1 covers 9 bases. Trimming took 5 bases from V and 6 from J; bases not matched to a gene: 14. This CDR3 region has 16 residues. Germline CDR1 and CDR2: SGHAT and FQDESV (reference sequence). As DNA, the CDR3 is TGTGCCAGCAGCGTAGAACCGGGACAGGGATTTCCCGAGCAGTACTTC. Encoded protein: CASSVEPGQGFPEQYF.

The chain links TRBV7-8 to TRBJ2-3; TRBD2 agrees at 13 bases. Germline lookup yields CDR1 SGHVS and CDR2 FQNEAQ. The CDR3 spans 15 residues. Trimming cost V 5 bases and J 7 bases; bases outside gene matches: 6. The CDR3 loop reads CASSHGLAGVYTQYF. The CDR3 DNA follows: TGTGCCAGCAGCCACGGACTAGCGGGAGTATATACGCAGTATTTT.

This clone has a handful of counts. The chain carries TRBV27 and TRBJ1-4; D is unclear. The CDR3 extends over 16 amino acids. Per germline, CDR1 MNHEY and CDR2 SMNVEV (reference sequence). With 0 bases removed from V and 0 bases from J, the gap between germline ends came to 8 bases. The CDR3 region has the DNA TGTGCCAGCAGTTTATCCCCAATTGCAACTAATGAAAAACTGTTTTTT. Translating gives CASSLSPIATNEKLFF.

The rearrangement uses TRBV7-5 and TRBJ2-7; the DNA was not compared with TRBD1, the D call given in the table. TRBV7-5 is a pseudogene. This CDR3 contains 16 residues. The CDR3 DNA follows: TGTGCCAGCAGCGTAGAACCGGGACAGGGATTTCCCGAGCAGTACTTC. Its translation is CASSVEPGQGFPEQYF.

The chain couples TRBV19 to TRBJ2-2, with TRBD1 identical over 8 bases. Looked up from germline, CDR1 is LNHDA and CDR2 is SQIVND (reference sequence). J was trimmed by 5 bases and V by 5 bases; bases with no gene match: 7. The CDR3 loop spans 15 amino acids. The CDR3 DNA reads TGTGCCAGTAGTGAGGACAGGGTTGGAACCGGGGAGCTGTTTTTT. Protein sequence: CASSEDRVGTGELFF.

The chain couples TRBV29-1 to TRBJ2-1, with 7 bases fitting TRBD1. Germline CDR1 and CDR2: SQVTM and ANQGSEA. The CDR3 sequence is 13 residues long. V trimming: 7 bases; J trimming: 5 bases; junction bases outside the gene matches: 8. CDR3 loop: CSATDRIDNEQFF. DNA of the CDR3: TGCAGCGCAACGGACAGGATCGACAATGAGCAGTTCTTC.

The rearrangement joins TRBV11-2 to TRBJ2-3; 11 bases are shared with TRBD1. The junction had 10 bases not matched to a gene; V was cut back by 5 bases and J by 3 bases. This CDR3 contains 17 residues. CDR1 and CDR2 from the germline V gene are SGHAT and FQNNGV. CDR3 DNA: TGTGCCAGCAGCGCGCGAATGGGGACAGGGGGAACAGATACGCAGTATTTT. Amino acids: CASSARMGTGGTDTQYF.

V usage is TRBV9 and J usage is TRBJ2-1; D gene uncertain. This CDR3 has 13 residues. The germline CDR1 and CDR2 sequences are SGDLS and YYNGEE. Between the trimmed V and J ends, which lost 2 bases and 5 bases, there was a span of 8 bases. Here the CDR3 reads CASSVARNNEQFF. Here the CDR3 DNA reads TGTGCCAGCAGCGTCGCTAGAAACAATGAGCAGTTCTTC.

The chain uses TRBV14 and TRBJ1-6; TRBD1 might be the D (5 bases). The V gene lost 0 bases and the J gene lost 9 bases, with 18 bases spanning the gap. This CDR3 is 17 amino acids long. Per germline, CDR1 SGHDN and CDR2 FVKESK. The chain's CDR3 is CASSQDARGGVISPLHF. Here the CDR3 DNA reads TGTGCCAGCAGCCAAGACGCGAGGGGTGGGGTAATTTCACCCCTCCACTTT.

A few counts support this clone. V usage is TRBV6-5 and J usage is TRBJ1-1; D not resolved. V dropped 4 bases and J dropped 5 bases, with 11 bases sitting between them. The germline gives CDR1 MNHEY, CDR2 SVGAGI. The CDR3 runs to 13 residues. The CDR3 nucleotides are TGTGCCAGCAGTTTACTCCCCCGGACTGAAGCTTTCTTT. This encodes CASSLLPRTEAFF.

This chain uses TRBV5-1 with TRBJ2-5; TRBD1 might be the D (6 bases). CDR1 is SGHRS, CDR2 YFSETQ, per germline. Trimming cost V 1 base and J 1 base, with 14 bases left between them. The CDR3 has 16 residues. The DNA of the CDR3 is TGCGCCAGCAGCTTGTTCCGGGACACCATCCAAGAGACCCAGTACTTC. Its translation is CASSLFRDTIQETQYF.

The chain employs TRBV6-1 and TRBJ1-5, with TRBD1 as a possible D gene (5 bases). CDR1 and CDR2 from the germline V gene are MNHNS and SASEGT. The CDR3 is 15 amino acids. Between the trimmed V and J ends, which lost 3 bases and 1 base, there was a span of 10 bases. As DNA, the CDR3 is TGTGCCAGCAGTGATGAAACAGGAAGCAATCAGCCCCAGCATTTT. Its protein is CASSDETGSNQPQHF.

This CDR3 reads CASSADRDRGYGYTF. The CDR3 DNA is TGTGCCAGCAGTGCGGACAGGGATAGGGGCTATGGCTACACCTTC. V gene TRBV2 combines with J gene TRBJ1-2; 8 nucleotides align to TRBD1. Germline V CDR1 and CDR2: SNHLY, FYNNEI. The CDR3 spans 15 residues. Germline trimming cut 4 bases from V and 4 bases from J; bases unmatched to any gene: 8.

The CDR3 loop is CASSLVGSPGAGEQYF. DNA for the CDR3: TGTGCCAGCAGCCTAGTTGGGAGTCCCGGGGCCGGAGAGCAGTACTTC. The gene calls are TRBV7-2 and TRBJ2-7; D is perhaps TRBD1 or TRBD2 (5 bases each). Trimming cost V 5 bases and J 7 bases, with 24 bases left between them. The V gene's germline CDR1 is SGHTA and CDR2 FQGNSA. There are 16 residues in the CDR3.

The rearrangement links TRBV7-9 to TRBJ2-7; TRBD2 aligns across 7 bases. The germline gives CDR1 SEHNR, CDR2 FQNEAQ (reference sequence). There are 14 residues in the CDR3. The junction had 5 bases not matched to a gene; V was cut back by 1 base and J by 5 bases. Written as DNA, the CDR3 is TGTGCCAGCAGCTTAGACCTACTAGCGAACGAGCAGTACTTC. It encodes CASSLDLLANEQYF.

This rearrangement joins TRBV29-1 to TRBJ2-1; 10 nucleotides match TRBD2. CDR3 length equals 18 residues. The germline CDR1 and CDR2 sequences are SQVTM and ANQGSEA. V lost 2 bases, J lost 3 bases, and 13 bases stayed unmatched. The CDR3 bases are TGCAGCGTTGAACTATTCCCAAATCCTAGCGGGGGCTACAATGAGCAGTTCTTC. It encodes CSVELFPNPSGGYNEQFF.

This clone was found once. The CDR3 nucleotides read TGCGCCAGCAGCCACTGGGCGGGGGAGGTTTCCTACGAGCAGTACTTC. Translation gives CASSHWAGEVSYEQYF. The chain employs TRBV10-2 and TRBJ2-5; 7 nucleotides align to TRBD2. The J call is doubtful: the DNA matches TRBJ2-7 better. Germline assignment: CDR1 WSHSY and CDR2 SAAADI. This CDR3 is built from 16 residues.

This chain connects TRBV6-5 to TRBJ1-2; 9 bases line up with TRBD1. There are 13 residues in the CDR3. Germline V gene data show CDR1 as MNHEY and CDR2 as SVGAGI. Losses at the gene ends were 4 bases for V and 6 bases for J; bases not matched to a gene: 3. CDR3 in amino acids: CASSLQGADGYTF. The CDR3 DNA reads TGTGCCAGCAGTTTACAGGGGGCGGATGGCTACACCTTC.

For the CDR3, the DNA is TGCGCCAGCAGCTCCCGGCTGTCCAGCACAGAAGGCTACACCTTC. Residues: CASSSRLSSTEGYTF. V and J are TRBV5-1 and TRBJ1-2; D gene ambiguous. Germline CDR1 SGHRS, CDR2 YFSETQ. The CDR3 loop spans 15 amino acids. Trimming took off 3 bases at V and 8 bases at J, with 20 bases between the two ends.

The gene calls are TRBV4-3 and TRBJ1-2, with D maybe TRBD1 (5 bases). Germline V gives CDR1 LGHNA, CDR2 YSLEER. V was trimmed by 0 bases and J by 7 bases, leaving 9 bases between them. The CDR3 has 13 residues. In nucleotides, the CDR3 is TGCGCCAGCAGCCAAGAGATTAGGGGTGGCTACACCTTC. Translated: CASSQEIRGGYTF.

The chain employs TRBV6-6 and TRBJ2-7, with 7 bases fitting TRBD1. The V gene's germline CDR1 is MNHNY and CDR2 SVGAGI (reference sequence). This CDR3 contains 14 residues. The V segment lost 4 bases and the J segment 4 bases; nucleotides outside the gene matches: 7. This CDR3 reads CASSSRQGEYEQYF. In DNA form, the CDR3 reads TGTGCCAGCAGTTCCCGACAGGGTGAATACGAGCAGTACTTC.

This CDR3 reads CASSFAGLNTEAFF. CDR3 DNA: TGTGCCAGCAGTTTTGCAGGATTGAACACTGAAGCTTTCTTT. This rearrangement joins TRBV28 to TRBJ1-1; no clear D gene. The V gene lost 3 bases and the J gene lost 0 bases, with 8 bases spanning the gap. Germline-derived CDR1 and CDR2 are MDHEN and SYDVKM. The CDR3 has 14 residues.

The chain links TRBV4-2 to TRBJ2-6, with TRBD1 as a possible D gene (5 bases). Looked up from germline, CDR1 is LGHNA and CDR2 is YNFKEQ. This CDR3 contains 16 residues. The V end lost 1 base, the J end lost 2 bases, and 9 bases lay between the germline ends. Here the CDR3 DNA reads TGTGCCAGCAGCCAAGTGGGGCGAGCTGGGGCCAACGTCCTGACTTTC. Translated, it gives CASSQVGRAGANVLTF.

The chain carries TRBV6-4 and TRBJ2-3, with 7 positions matching TRBD1. Germline CDR1 and CDR2: MRHNA and SNTAGT. J lost 2 bases, V lost 2 bases, and 1 base had no gene match. The CDR3 runs 14 residues. CDR3 loop: CASSDGQATDTQYF. The DNA of the CDR3 is TGTGCCAGCAGTGACGGACAGGCCACAGATACGCAGTATTTT.

This rearrangement joins TRBV11-2 to TRBJ1-6, with D hard to call. Germline CDR1 SGHAT, CDR2 FQNNGV. Trimming removed 5 bases from V and 6 bases from J, with 14 bases in between. The CDR3 sequence is 15 residues long. CDR3 amino acids: CASSPEGGFNSPLHF. The CDR3 nucleotides read TGTGCCAGCAGCCCAGAGGGAGGGTTTAATTCACCCCTCCACTTT.

This chain connects TRBV5-1 to TRBJ2-7; 10 positions match TRBD2. Trimming removed 1 base from V and 2 bases from J; junction bases left unmatched: 12. Per the germline V gene, CDR1 is SGHRS and CDR2 is YFSETQ. This CDR3 comprises 18 residues. Here the CDR3 DNA reads TGCGCCAGCAGCTTGACGGGTACTAAAGCGGGAGGGCCCTACGAGCAGTACTTC. Amino acids: CASSLTGTKAGGPYEQYF.

This chain connects TRBV30 to TRBJ1-5; possible D gene TRBD1, 5 bases. V dropped 3 bases and J dropped 4 bases, with 10 bases sitting between them. Germline V gene lookup returns CDR1 GTSNPN and CDR2 SVGIG (reference sequence). The CDR3 covers 13 residues. The CDR3 DNA is TGTGCCTGGAGCGCTACAGGTAATCAGCCCCAGCATTTT. Protein product: CAWSATGNQPQHF.

This rearrangement joins TRBV6-6 to TRBJ2-7; maybe TRBD2 (5 bases). V lost 6 bases to trimming and J lost 2 bases, with 11 bases between them. Germline CDR1 and CDR2: MNHNY and SVGAGI (reference sequence). The CDR3 runs 13 residues. This CDR3 reads CASSQSGTYEQYF. The DNA for the CDR3 is TGTGCCAGCAGCCAAAGCGGAACCTACGAGCAGTACTTC.

On this clone: Compared with germline, one end of the junction differs, possibly owing to a read error. The chain is built from TRBV7-7 and TRBJ2-1; TRBD2 matches 7 bases. The V gene's germline CDR1 is SSHAT and CDR2 FNYEAQ (reference sequence). CDR3 length: 14 amino acids. In DNA, the CDR3 is TGTGCTAGCAGCTTGGGGGGGAGTGGTAATGAGCAGTTCTTC. Amino acid sequence: CASSLGGSGNEQFF.

The rearrangement links TRBV5-1 to TRBJ2-3; D is uncertain. Germline values: CDR1 SGHRS, CDR2 YFSETQ. The CDR3 contains 14 residues. V lost 4 bases to trimming and J lost 1 base, with 10 bases between them. The CDR3 spells CASSPEWGTDTQYF. The CDR3 nucleotides read TGCGCCAGCAGCCCCGAGTGGGGCACAGATACGCAGTATTTT.

This clone was seen a few times. V gene TRBV5-1 combines with J gene TRBJ2-1; D call uncertain. V shed 4 bases and J shed 7 bases, with 15 bases lying between them. Per the germline V gene, CDR1 is SGHRS and CDR2 is YFSETQ. This CDR3 comprises 14 residues. CDR3 bases: TGCGCCAGCAGCCTCCGGGCCCAGAAGAATGAGCAGTTCTTC. It encodes CASSLRAQKNEQFF.